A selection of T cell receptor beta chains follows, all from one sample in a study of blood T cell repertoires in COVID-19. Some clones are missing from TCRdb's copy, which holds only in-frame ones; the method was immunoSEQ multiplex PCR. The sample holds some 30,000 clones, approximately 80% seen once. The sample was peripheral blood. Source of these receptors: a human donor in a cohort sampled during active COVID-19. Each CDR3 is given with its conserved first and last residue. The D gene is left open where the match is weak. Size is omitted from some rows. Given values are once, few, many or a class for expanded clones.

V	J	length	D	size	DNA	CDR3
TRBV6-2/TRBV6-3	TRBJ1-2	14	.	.	TGTGCCAGCAGTTACGGGCAGTCCATTTCGGGCTACACCTTC	CASSYGQSISGYTF
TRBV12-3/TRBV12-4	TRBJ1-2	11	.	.	TGTGCCAGCGGCCTCAACTATGGCTACACCTTC	CASGLNYGYTF
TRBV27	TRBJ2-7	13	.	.	TGTGCCAGCAGTTGGACTCCTTCCTACGAGCAGTACTTC	CASSWTPSYEQYF
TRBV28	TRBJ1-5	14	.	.	TGTGCCAGCAGTTGGGCCTCGGCAGGGCAGCCCCAGCATTTT	CASSWASAGQPQHF
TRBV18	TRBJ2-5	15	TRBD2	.	TGTGCCAGCTCACCTCCGGGACTAGTGGGGGAGACCCAGTACTTC	CASSPPGLVGETQYF
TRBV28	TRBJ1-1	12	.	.	TGTGCCAGCAGTTTAGCAGGGTCGGAAGCTTTCTTT	CASSLAGSEAFF
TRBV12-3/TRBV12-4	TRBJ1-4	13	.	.	TGTGCCAGTTCTTGGGACAATGGTGAAAAACTGTTTTTT	CASSWDNGEKLFF
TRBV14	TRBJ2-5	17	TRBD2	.	TGTGCCAGCAGCCAAGGGGAACGGCTAGCGGGGCTAGAGACCCAGTACTTC	CASSQGERLAGLETQYF
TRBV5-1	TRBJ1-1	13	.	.	TGCGCCAGCAGCTTTTCGGGGGACACTGAAGCTTTCTTT	CASSFSGDTEAFF
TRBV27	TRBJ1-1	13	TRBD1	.	TGTGCCAGCAGTTCCACCGGGACAGGTGAAGCTTTCTTT	CASSSTGTGEAFF
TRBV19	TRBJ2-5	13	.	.	TGTGCCAGTAGTATGTTGATCGGAGAGACCCAGTACTTC	CASSMLIGETQYF
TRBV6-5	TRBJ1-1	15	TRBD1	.	TGTGCCAGCACCGCCACCGGGACAGGGACCACTGAAGCTTTCTTT	CASTATGTGTTEAFF
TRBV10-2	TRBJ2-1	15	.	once	TGCGCCAGCAGATCAGACTCAAGCTCCTACAATGAGCAGTTCTTC	CASRSDSSSYNEQFF
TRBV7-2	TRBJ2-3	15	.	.	TGTGCCAGCAGCCCAGACTACCTCAGCACAGATACGCAGTATTTT	CASSPDYLSTDTQYF
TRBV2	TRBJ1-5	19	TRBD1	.	TGTGCCAGCAGTGAGCGTTCGCAGGGGGTTCCACTTAGCAATCAGCCCCAGCATTTT	CASSERSQGVPLSNQPQHF
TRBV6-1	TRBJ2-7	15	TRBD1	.	TGTGCCAGCAGTGATGGTACAGGGGGGTTTTACGAGCAGTACTTC	CASSDGTGGFYEQYF
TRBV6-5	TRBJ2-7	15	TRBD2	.	TGTGCCAGCAGCCTCACTAGCGGGGGGCCCTACGAGCAGTACTTC	CASSLTSGGPYEQYF
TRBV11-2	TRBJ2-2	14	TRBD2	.	TGTGCCAGCAGCCATAGCGGGGGGGACGGGGAGCTGTTTTTT	CASSHSGGDGELFF
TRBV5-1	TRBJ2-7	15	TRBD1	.	TGCGCCAGCAGCTACGGGACAGGGGCAGAATACGAGCAGTACTTC	CASSYGTGAEYEQYF
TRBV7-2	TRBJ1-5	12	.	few	TGTGCCAGCAGCTTAATGGCTCAGCCCCAGCATTTT	CASSLMAQPQHF
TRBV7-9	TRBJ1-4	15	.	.	TGTGCCAGCAGCCTACTGGGGACAAGTAATGAAAAACTGTTTTTT	CASSLLGTSNEKLFF
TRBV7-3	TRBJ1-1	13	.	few	TGTGCCAGCAGCTTAACCTCGAACACTGAAGCTTTCTTT	CASSLTSNTEAFF
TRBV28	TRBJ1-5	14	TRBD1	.	TGTGCCAGCAGGTCGCCACAGGGGAGTCAGCCCCAGCATTTT	CASRSPQGSQPQHF
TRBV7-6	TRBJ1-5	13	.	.	TGTGCCAGCAGCTCCGCGAGGAATCAGCCCCAGCATTTT	CASSSARNQPQHF
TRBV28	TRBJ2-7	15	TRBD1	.	TGTGCCAGCAGTGACCCGGGACAGGGAAGGCGCGAGCAGTACTTC	CASSDPGQGRREQYF
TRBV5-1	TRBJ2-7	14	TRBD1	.	TGCGCCAGCAGCTCCGGACAGGGGAATTACGAGCAGTACTTC	CASSSGQGNYEQYF
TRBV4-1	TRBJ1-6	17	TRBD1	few	TGCGCCAGCAGCCAAATGACAGGGAGCCATGATAATTCACCCCTCCACTTT	CASSQMTGSHDNSPLHF
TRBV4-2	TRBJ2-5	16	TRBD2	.	TGTGCCAGCAGCCAAAGGACTAGCGGGGGCCCAGAGACCCAGTACTTC	CASSQRTSGGPETQYF
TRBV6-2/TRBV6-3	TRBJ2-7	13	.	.	TGTGCCAGCAGTTACATGGAGTACCACGAGCAGTACTTC	CASSYMEYHEQYF
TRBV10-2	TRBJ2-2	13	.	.	TGCGCCAGCCGAGGGGGGAACACCGGGGAGCTGTTTTTT	CASRGGNTGELFF
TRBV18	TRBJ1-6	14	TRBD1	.	TGTGCCAGCTCATCCGGGACAGTGAATTCACCCCTCCACTTT	CASSSGTVNSPLHF
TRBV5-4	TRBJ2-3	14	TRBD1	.	TGTGCCAGCACCTTGGAACGGACAGGAGATACGCAGTATTTT	CASTLERTGDTQYF
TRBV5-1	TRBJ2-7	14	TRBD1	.	TGCGCCAGCAGCCCACAGGGGCACTCCTACGAGCAGTACTTC	CASSPQGHSYEQYF
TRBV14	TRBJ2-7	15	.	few	TGTGCCAGCAGCCAAGGGTGGCGGTCCGGATGGGAGCAGTACTTC	CASSQGWRSGWEQYF
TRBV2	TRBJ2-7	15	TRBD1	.	TGTGCCAGCAGTGATCCCGCAGGGGGAACCTACGAGCAGTACTTC	CASSDPAGGTYEQYF
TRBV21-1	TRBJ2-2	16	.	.	TGTGCCAGCAGTCCCCCCCCTGGGGGCGACACCGGGGAGCTGTTTTTT	CASSPPPGGDTGELFF
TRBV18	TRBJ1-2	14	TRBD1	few	TGTGCCAGCTCACCAGAACAGGGGAACTATGGCTACACCTTC	CASSPEQGNYGYTF
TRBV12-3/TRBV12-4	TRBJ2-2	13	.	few	TGTGCCAGCGGACTATGGAACACCGGGGAGCTGTTTTTT	CASGLWNTGELFF
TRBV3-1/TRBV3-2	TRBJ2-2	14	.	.	TGTGCCAGCAGCCTACGACAGGCCACCGGGGAGCTGTTTTTT	CASSLRQATGELFF
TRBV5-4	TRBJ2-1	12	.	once	TGTGCCAGCAGCATTGTCGTGAGTGAGCAGTTCTTC	CASSIVVSEQFF
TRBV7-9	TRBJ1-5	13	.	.	TGTGCCAGCAGCCCAGGGGTGGATCAGCCCCAGCATTTT	CASSPGVDQPQHF
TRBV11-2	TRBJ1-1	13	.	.	TGTGCCAGCAGCTACTCAGGGAACACTGAAGCTTTCTTT	CASSYSGNTEAFF
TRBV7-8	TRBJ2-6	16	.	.	TGTGCCAGCAAGTCGACGGAGAGCTCTGGGGCCAACGTCCTGACTTTC	CASKSTESSGANVLTF
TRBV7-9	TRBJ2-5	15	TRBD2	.	TGTGCCAGCAGCCAGAGACTAGCTGGGCAAGAGACCCAGTACTTC	CASSQRLAGQETQYF
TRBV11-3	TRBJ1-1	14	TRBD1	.	TGTGCCAGCAGCAGACAGGGGGGGAACACTGAAGCTTTCTTT	CASSRQGGNTEAFF
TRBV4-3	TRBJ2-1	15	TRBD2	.	TGCGCCAGCAGCCAAGGACTAGCAAGCTACAATGAGCAGTTCTTC	CASSQGLASYNEQFF
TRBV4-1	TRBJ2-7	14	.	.	TGCGCCAGCAGCCGAACCCAGCGGGCGGAAGAGCAGTACTTC	CASSRTQRAEEQYF
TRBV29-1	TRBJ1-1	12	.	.	TGCAGCGCAGGGACTCTCAACACTGAAGCTTTCTTT	CSAGTLNTEAFF
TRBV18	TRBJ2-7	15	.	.	TGTGCCAGCTCACCGTCGACTGGCTCCATCTACGAGCAGTACTTC	CASSPSTGSIYEQYF
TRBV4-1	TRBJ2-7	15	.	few	TGCGCCAGCAGCCCGACCTCGGACAGCTCCTACGAGCAGTACTTC	CASSPTSDSSYEQYF
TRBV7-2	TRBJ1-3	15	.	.	TGTGCCAGCAGCTTCGGTAGCCGCTCTGGAAACACCATATATTTT	CASSFGSRSGNTIYF
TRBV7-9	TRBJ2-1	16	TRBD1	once	TGTGCCAGCAGCTTAGGACAGGGGATCGAATACAATGAGCAGTTCTTC	CASSLGQGIEYNEQFF
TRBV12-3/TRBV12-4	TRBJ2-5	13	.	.	TGTGCCAGCGCTGGGCAGCTTCAAGAGACCCAGTACTTC	CASAGQLQETQYF
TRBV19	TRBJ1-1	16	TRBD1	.	TGTGCCAGTAGTCCTGGGAACAGGGGAGTGAACACTGAAGCTTTCTTT	CASSPGNRGVNTEAFF
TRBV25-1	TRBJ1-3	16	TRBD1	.	TGTGCCAGCAGTCCGAGGGGACAGGGGATAGGAAACACCATATATTTT	CASSPRGQGIGNTIYF